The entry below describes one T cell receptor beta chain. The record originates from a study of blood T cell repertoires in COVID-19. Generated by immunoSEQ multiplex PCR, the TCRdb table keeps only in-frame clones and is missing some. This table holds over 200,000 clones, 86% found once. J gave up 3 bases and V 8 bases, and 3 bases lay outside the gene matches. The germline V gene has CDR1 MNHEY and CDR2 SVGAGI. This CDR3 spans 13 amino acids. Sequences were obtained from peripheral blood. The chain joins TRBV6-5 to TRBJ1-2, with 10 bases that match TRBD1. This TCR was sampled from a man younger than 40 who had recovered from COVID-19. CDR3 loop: CASGDRGYYGYTF. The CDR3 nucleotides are TGTGCCAGCGGGGACAGGGGATACTATGGCTACACCTTC.